The 13 T cell receptor beta chains below come from one sample, sequenced in a study of blood T cells in healthy people across ages. A J-beta primer mix and a sample-barcoded 5' primer were used in a second PCR of roughly 7 to 12 cycles. TCRdb reprocessed the 5' RACE reads with MiXCR, giving one entry per CDR3 protein. Counted here are about 1,400,000 distinct CDR3 sequences, approximately 38% occurring once; the ten biggest clones make up roughly 7.7%. The sequenced sample consisted of blood. Receptors were obtained from a woman aged 18-29 years in good health.

This clonotype was detected only a few times. The rearrangement links TRBV7-2 to TRBJ2-1, with 8 bases identical to TRBD1. CDR1 and CDR2 from the germline V gene are SGHTA and FQGNSA. J was trimmed by 7 bases and V by 3 bases; bases with no gene match: 5. CDR3 length equals 14 residues. CDR3 residues: CASSFPNRGNEQFF. DNA of the CDR3: TGTGCCAGCAGCTTCCCTAACAGGGGGAATGAGCAGTTCTTC.

This sequence joins TRBV27 and TRBJ2-1; 9 bases fit TRBD2. CDR3 length equals 15 residues. The germline gives CDR1 MNHEY, CDR2 SMNVEV (reference sequence). V lost 5 bases and J lost 6; bases outside the gene matches: 8. For the CDR3, the DNA is TGTGCCAGCAGTGCGGGACTAGCCATCGGCAATGAGCAGTTCTTC. It translates to CASSAGLAIGNEQFF.

This clonotype has a handful of counts. The V and J genes are TRBV29-1 and TRBJ2-1; D possibly uses TRBD1 or TRBD2 (5 bases each). Between the trimmed V and J ends, which lost 7 bases and 4 bases, there was a span of 14 bases. The CDR3 runs 13 residues. Germline V gives CDR1 SQVTM, CDR2 ANQGSEA. The CDR3 DNA sequence: TGCAGCGGGGAAGGGGACCTGTACAATGAGCAGTTCTTC. As protein: CSGEGDLYNEQFF.

The V gene is TRBV9, the J gene TRBJ2-1; 11 bases are shared with TRBD2. The assigned J gene may be wrong: the sequence end matches TRBJ2-7 better. Germline lookup yields CDR1 SGDLS and CDR2 YYNGEE. The CDR3 runs to 17 residues. CDR3 amino acids: CASSALAGGTSYNEQYF. For the CDR3, the DNA is TGTGCCAGCAGCGCTTTAGCGGGAGGGACCTCCTACAATGAGCAGTACTTC.

This clonotype was counted ten times or more. CDR3 DNA: TGTGCCAGCAGCGTAGGCCGGAACTCTGGGGCCAACGTCCTGACTTTC. Translated, it gives CASSVGRNSGANVLTF. The rearrangement uses TRBV9 and TRBJ2-6; D ambiguous. CDR1 and CDR2 (germline): SGDLS, YYNGEE. This CDR3 contains 16 residues. V lost 0 bases and J 0 bases, leaving 7 bases between the germline ends.

About this clonotype: Just one base apart from a much larger clone, this may be a read error. V and J are TRBV7-9 and TRBJ2-1, with D possibly matching TRBD1 (6 bases). Germline assignment: CDR1 SEHNR and CDR2 FQNEAQ (reference sequence). Trimming removed 5 bases at V and 6 bases at J, with 14 bases between. The CDR3 has 14 amino acids. The CDR3 DNA follows: TGTGCCAGCAGCGTAAAAGGACAGATCAATGAGCAGTTCTTC. Encoded protein: CASSVKGQINEQFF.

The chain links TRBV20-1 to TRBJ2-3, with a weak D call TRBD2 (5 bases). V dropped 6 bases and J dropped 1 base, with 17 bases sitting between them. This CDR3 region has 15 residues. The V gene's germline CDR1 is DFQATT and CDR2 SNEGSKA (reference sequence). This chain's CDR3 is CSAPESSSGTDTQYF. In DNA, the CDR3 is TGCAGTGCCCCCGAATCTAGCTCTGGCACAGATACGCAGTATTTT.

This clonotype was found a few times. The rearrangement uses TRBV7-9 and TRBJ2-1; 9 bases are shared with TRBD2. CDR1 is SEHNR and CDR2 is FQNEAQ in the germline V gene (reference sequence). The CDR3 spans 15 residues. The junction had 10 bases not matched to a gene; V was cut back by 3 bases and J by 10 bases. The CDR3 loop reads CASSFGTSLSWEQFF. The CDR3 DNA sequence: TGTGCCAGCAGCTTTGGGACTAGCCTTTCATGGGAGCAGTTCTTC.

J is TRBJ1-1 and V is TRBV5-1; D ambiguous. Germline V gene lookup returns CDR1 SGHRS and CDR2 YFSETQ. This CDR3 has 13 amino acids. V was trimmed by 5 bases and J by 1 base, leaving 9 bases between them. The CDR3 DNA reads TGCGCCAGCAGGGTGGTGGAGAACACTGAAGCTTTCTTT. Translating gives CASRVVENTEAFF. Based on the CDR3 plus reference TRBV5-1 and TRBJ1-1, the full variable domain is KAGVTQTPRYLIKTRGQQVTLSCSPISGHRSVSWYQQTPGQGLQFLFEYFSETQRNKGNFPGRFSGRQFSNSRSEMNVSTLELGDSALYLCASRVVENTEAFFGQGTRLTVV.

The chain combines TRBV7-9 with TRBJ2-1; D is unclear. The V and J ends lost 4 bases and 5 bases respectively, with 12 bases between them. Germline CDR1 SEHNR, CDR2 FQNEAQ (reference sequence). The CDR3 sequence is 14 residues long. The CDR3 sequence: CASSSALSDNEQFF. The CDR3 coding sequence is TGTGCCAGCAGCTCAGCCCTTTCTGACAATGAGCAGTTCTTC.

V gene TRBV7-9 combines with J gene TRBJ2-1; D not resolved. With 6 bases removed from V and 8 bases from J, the gap between germline ends came to 14 bases. The germline gives CDR1 SEHNR, CDR2 FQNEAQ (reference sequence). The CDR3 has 13 amino acids. CDR3 bases: TGTGCCAGCAGATATACGAACTGGGATGAGCAGTTCTTC. Translation gives CASRYTNWDEQFF.

This rearrangement joins TRBV6-5 to TRBJ1-1; perhaps TRBD1 as D (6 bases). The germline V gene has CDR1 MNHEY and CDR2 SVGAGI. The CDR3 has 12 residues. The ends were cut back, 6 bases at V and 9 bases at J, with 14 bases in the middle. The CDR3 is CASRNDRTKAFF. CDR3 DNA sequence: TGTGCCAGCAGAAACGACAGGACTAAAGCTTTCTTT.

The V call is TRBV5-1, the J call TRBJ2-5; 8 nucleotides agree with TRBD2. The CDR3 spans 16 residues. Germline V gene lookup returns CDR1 SGHRS and CDR2 YFSETQ. Trimming at V came to 2 bases and at J to 2 bases, leaving 8 bases not matched to a gene. In nucleotides, the CDR3 is TGCGCCAGCAGCTTTCAAGGCGCGGGGGGACAAGAGACCCAGTACTTC. Protein: CASSFQGAGGQETQYF.